This TCR beta chain originates from a study of T cell repertoires in cytomegalovirus infection. This clonotype was counted many times. Germline assignment: CDR1 SEHNR and CDR2 FQNEAQ (reference sequence). The CDR3 runs to 16 residues. V was trimmed by 8 bases and J by 0 bases, leaving 18 bases between them. MiXCR, applied by TCRdb to the reads, yields one record per CDR3 protein. Seen here are approximately 500,000 distinct CDR3 sequences, approximately 15% observed once, and the top ten hold about 24%. The specimen was CD8+ T cells from PBMCs. J is TRBJ2-3 and V is TRBV7-9; D is possibly TRBD2 (7 bases). This clonotype was sampled from a human donor in good health (CMV status not recorded). Some clones in this sample may be carry-over from other donors' samples. The CDR3: CASFGRGAPSTDTQYF. CDR3 bases: TGTGCCAGCTTTGGCCGGGGGGCCCCAAGCACAGATACGCAGTATTTT.